This section outlines one T cell receptor beta chain sequence together with its context. The sample belongs to a study of blood T cell repertoires in COVID-19. Sequenced by immunoSEQ multiplex PCR; TCRdb stores in-frame clones only, minus some. This repertoire shows 200,000 to 250,000 clones, about 83% found once; its top ten account for roughly 12%. With 6 bases removed from V and 1 base from J, the gap between germline ends came to 9 bases. The CDR3 totals 13 residues. CDR1 is LGHDT and CDR2 is YNNKEL in the germline V gene (reference sequence). Sequencing used peripheral blood. This TCR was recovered from a man of 80 years or more with acute or convalescent COVID-19. This chain joins TRBV3-1 (or the pseudogene TRBV3-2) and TRBJ1-1; possible D gene TRBD1, 6 bases. In nucleotides, the CDR3 is TGTGCCAGCAGAACAGGGCCGAACACTGAAGCTTTCTTT. It yields the protein CASRTGPNTEAFF.